The following is a T cell receptor beta chain sequence with its context. This entry is derived from a study of control samples from healthy donors and cancer patients. Data came from immunoSEQ multiplex PCR; TCRdb stores just in-frame clones and leaves some out. The sample carries 160,000 or so clones, 85% to 95% recorded once. This CDR3 region has 17 residues. CDR1 and CDR2 (germline): LGHDT, YNNKEL (reference sequence). After removal of 4 bases from V and 2 bases from J, the junction contained 7 bases not matched to a gene. The sample was blood. This TCR derives from a man in his forties or fifties in good health. The rearrangement links TRBV3-1 (or the pseudogene TRBV3-2) to TRBJ2-3; 12 bases map to TRBD2. CDR3 in DNA: TGTGCCAGCAGCCCTGATACTAGCGGGAGGAACACAGATACGCAGTATTTT. This encodes CASSPDTSGRNTDTQYF.